This T cell receptor beta chain was profiled in a study of T cells in narcolepsy. In the study overall: Patients with NT1 or NT2 and healthy control donors were enrolled.

This table comes from immunoSEQ multiplex PCR, and its TCRdb copy is limited to in-frame clones, with some not included. The profile shows about 40,000 clones, about 91% of them singletons. This CDR3 has 19 residues. Germline V CDR1 and CDR2: SGHVS, FQNEAQ. V trimming: 5 bases; J trimming: 4 bases; junction bases outside the gene matches: 15. Points on this clone: No antigen is known for it.

General study points: Autoreactive clone sequences were missing from some blood memory CD4+ repertoires.

Sequencing was performed on CD45RA- memory CD4+ T cells from PBMCs. This chain joins TRBV7-8 and TRBJ2-2, with 11 bases aligning to TRBD2. The clonotype comes from a human donor with narcolepsy. CDR3 DNA: TGTGCCAGCAGCCCGGCAGGACTAGCGGGCCTTCCCGGCACCGGGGAGCTGTTTTTT. Amino acid sequence: CASSPAGLAGLPGTGELFF.